A single sample is the source of the 7 T cell receptor beta chains below, sequenced in a study of blood T cell repertoires in COVID-19. Assay used: immunoSEQ multiplex PCR; TCRdb lists only in-frame clones, some missing. The sample has about 170,000 clones; approximately 88% are singletons. The material sequenced was peripheral blood. The receptors shown here come from a woman older than 75 with active or convalescent COVID-19.

By share of the sample, this clone is medium-sized. The chain has TRBV29-1 and TRBJ2-7; 7 nucleotides align to TRBD1. The CDR3 is 16 amino acids. Germline trimming cut 1 base from V and 4 bases from J; bases unmatched to any gene: 13. The germline CDR1 and CDR2 sequences are SQVTM and ANQGSEA. The CDR3 DNA follows: TGCAGCGTTGAAGTTTCGGTAGGGGGCGCGAGGTACGAGCAGTACTTC. Its protein product is CSVEVSVGGARYEQYF.

The table lists this clone with a few counts. The chain uses TRBV7-8 and TRBJ2-2, with D possibly being TRBD1 (5 bases). The V end lost 1 base, the J end lost 4 bases, and 16 bases lay between the germline ends. The length of the CDR3 is 17 residues. Germline values: CDR1 SGHVS, CDR2 FQNEAQ. The DNA of the CDR3 is TGTGCCAGCAGCTTAGAAAGACAGTCGCGAGGCACCGGGGAGCTGTTTTTT. It translates to CASSLERQSRGTGELFF.

The rearrangement uses TRBV6-5 and TRBJ1-5; D may be TRBD1 (6 bases). The germline V gene has CDR1 MNHEY and CDR2 SVGAGI. The CDR3 covers 13 residues. Trimming took 6 bases from V and 3 from J, leaving 9 bases between them. CDR3 bases: TGTGCCAGCAGCCCAGGGGACAATCAGCCCCAGCATTTT. Translated: CASSPGDNQPQHF.

The V and J genes are TRBV7-9 and TRBJ2-7; D is perhaps TRBD1 (6 bases). Germline CDR1 is SEHNR and CDR2 is FQNEAQ (reference sequence). Trimming pared 5 bases from V and 2 bases from J, leaving 19 bases between. The CDR3 spans 16 residues. CDR3 amino acids: CASSILDRLETYEQYF. CDR3 sequence (DNA): TGTGCCAGCAGCATACTCGACAGGTTGGAAACCTACGAGCAGTACTTC.

The table lists this clone with a few counts. This chain joins TRBV18 and TRBJ2-7, with 9 positions matching TRBD1. Trimming at V came to 4 bases and at J to 4 bases, leaving 8 bases not matched to a gene. Germline CDR1 and CDR2: KGHSH and LQKENI. This CDR3 comprises 15 residues. The CDR3 nucleotides are TGTGCCAGCTCACTTGACAGGGGGGTATTATACGAGCAGTACTTC. It is translated as CASSLDRGVLYEQYF.

This clone has only one observation. The J gene is TRBJ2-1, the V gene TRBV7-8, with 11 positions matching TRBD2. V was pared by 0 bases and J by 6 bases, with 4 bases of the junction left unmatched. Per germline, CDR1 SGHVS and CDR2 FQNEAQ. The CDR3 is made up of 16 amino acids. The DNA for the CDR3 is TGTGCCAGCAGCTTAGCCAGTCTAGCGGGGGGCAATGAGCAGTTCTTC. This codes for CASSLASLAGGNEQFF.

V usage is TRBV3-1 (or the pseudogene TRBV3-2) and J usage is TRBJ2-1; possibly TRBD1 for D (5 bases). Trimming left V 5 bases short and J 4 bases short, with 15 bases between. The germline CDR1 and CDR2 sequences are LGHDT and YNNKEL (reference sequence). The CDR3 length is 15 residues. The CDR3 DNA sequence: TGTGCCAGCAGCTCACTCAGGGTGTTATACAATGAGCAGTTCTTC. Translation gives CASSSLRVLYNEQFF.